These T cell receptor beta chains were read from a single sample in a study of CD4 T cells in relation to SARS-CoV-2 and coronaviruses. Generated by immunoSEQ multiplex PCR, the TCRdb table keeps only in-frame clones and is missing some. Here the sample spans roughly 23,000 clones, under 80% being singletons. These receptors have no identified antigens. Sequenced input: CD4+ T cells from PBMCs, cultured in vitro. The source is a human donor in good health. Each CDR3 is given with its conserved first and last residue. A D gene is named only where the DNA matches it firmly. Expanded clones are given a class, and other clones once, few, many or no size at all.

j_gene: TRBJ1-1; v_gene: TRBV28; abundance: few; d_gene: .; CDR3aa: CASNLLGTEAFF; CDR3nt: TGTGCCAGCAATTTATTAGGCACTGAAGCTTTCTTT
j_gene: TRBJ1-2; v_gene: TRBV3-1/TRBV3-2; abundance: .; d_gene: TRBD1; CDR3aa: CASSQEGQGVYGYTF; CDR3nt: TGTGCCAGCAGCCAAGAAGGCCAGGGGGTCTATGGCTACACCTTC
j_gene: TRBJ2-2; v_gene: TRBV19; abundance: .; d_gene: .; CDR3aa: CASSPEVDTGELFF; CDR3nt: TGTGCCAGTAGCCCTGAGGTAGACACCGGGGAGCTGTTTTTT
j_gene: TRBJ1-6; v_gene: TRBV9; abundance: few; d_gene: .; CDR3aa: CASSTAQGNSPLHF; CDR3nt: TGTGCCAGCAGCACCGCCCAGGGGAATTCACCCCTCCACTTT
j_gene: TRBJ2-1; v_gene: TRBV30; abundance: .; d_gene: TRBD2; CDR3aa: CAWSVLASGRTRYYNEQFF; CDR3nt: TGTGCCTGGAGTGTACTGGCTAGCGGGAGGACCAGATACTACAATGAGCAGTTCTTC
j_gene: TRBJ1-2; v_gene: TRBV5-1; abundance: .; d_gene: TRBD1; CDR3aa: CASSFNGQGKGYTF; CDR3nt: TGCGCCAGCAGCTTCAATGGACAGGGGAAAGGCTACACCTTC
j_gene: TRBJ2-1; v_gene: TRBV5-4; abundance: once; d_gene: .; CDR3aa: CASSLAPEYNEQFF; CDR3nt: TGTGCCAGCAGCTTGGCGCCTGAATACAATGAGCAGTTCTTC
j_gene: TRBJ1-3; v_gene: TRBV9; abundance: .; d_gene: .; CDR3aa: CASSVAVRNSGNTIYF; CDR3nt: TGTGCCAGCAGCGTAGCAGTAAGGAACTCTGGAAACACCATATATTTT
j_gene: TRBJ1-1; v_gene: TRBV19; abundance: .; d_gene: .; CDR3aa: CASRPKFTANTEAFF; CDR3nt: TGTGCCAGTCGGCCGAAATTTACAGCGAACACTGAAGCTTTCTTT
j_gene: TRBJ1-2; v_gene: TRBV28; abundance: few; d_gene: TRBD1; CDR3aa: CASSEGANGYTF; CDR3nt: TGTGCCAGCAGTGAGGGGGCGAATGGCTACACCTTC
j_gene: TRBJ2-1; v_gene: TRBV7-3; abundance: .; d_gene: TRBD1; CDR3aa: CASSLKAPGQGGHEQFF; CDR3nt: TGTGCCAGCAGCTTAAAGGCTCCCGGACAGGGGGGGCATGAGCAGTTCTTC
j_gene: TRBJ2-7; v_gene: TRBV7-9; abundance: .; d_gene: .; CDR3aa: CASSLFRDSSYEQYF; CDR3nt: TGTGCCAGCAGCTTATTCAGAGACAGCTCCTACGAGCAGTACTTC
j_gene: TRBJ2-3; v_gene: TRBV28; abundance: .; d_gene: .; CDR3aa: CASSPDRRSTDTQYF; CDR3nt: TGTGCCAGCAGTCCCGACAGGCGATCCACAGATACGCAGTATTTT
j_gene: TRBJ1-1; v_gene: TRBV12-3/TRBV12-4; abundance: .; d_gene: .; CDR3aa: CASSLLTGTEAFF; CDR3nt: TGTGCCAGCAGTTTGTTGACGGGCACTGAAGCTTTCTTT
j_gene: TRBJ2-1; v_gene: TRBV15; abundance: once; d_gene: .; CDR3aa: CATSRDASVGGYNEQFF; CDR3nt: TGTGCCACCAGCAGAGATGCTTCCGTTGGGGGATACAATGAGCAGTTCTTC
j_gene: TRBJ2-7; v_gene: TRBV30; abundance: .; d_gene: TRBD2; CDR3aa: CAWSVRWTGGEQYF; CDR3nt: TGTGCCTGGAGTGTACGTTGGACGGGGGGCGAGCAGTACTTC
j_gene: TRBJ2-3; v_gene: TRBV5-1; abundance: .; d_gene: .; CDR3aa: CASSFRAETDTQYF; CDR3nt: TGCGCCAGCAGCTTCAGGGCGGAGACAGATACGCAGTATTTT
j_gene: TRBJ1-4; v_gene: TRBV19; abundance: few; d_gene: .; CDR3aa: CASSGVMTGYYEKLFF; CDR3nt: TGTGCCAGTAGTGGGGTCATGACCGGGTATTATGAAAAACTGTTTTTT
j_gene: TRBJ1-4; v_gene: TRBV19; abundance: .; d_gene: .; CDR3aa: CASARQLNEKLFF; CDR3nt: TGTGCCAGTGCGAGACAGCTTAATGAAAAACTGTTTTTT
j_gene: TRBJ1-3; v_gene: TRBV5-6; abundance: .; d_gene: .; CDR3aa: CASSPGPHGGHTIYF; CDR3nt: TGTGCCAGCAGCCCGGGTCCCCATGGTGGTCACACCATATATTTT
j_gene: TRBJ1-4; v_gene: TRBV2; abundance: once; d_gene: .; CDR3aa: CASSESALNEKLFF; CDR3nt: TGTGCCAGCAGTGAATCAGCACTTAATGAAAAACTGTTTTTT
j_gene: TRBJ2-1; v_gene: TRBV21-1; abundance: .; d_gene: .; CDR3aa: CASSNYLTAGNEQFF; CDR3nt: TGTGCCAGCAGCAATTACCTGACAGCTGGGAATGAGCAGTTCTTC
j_gene: TRBJ2-1; v_gene: TRBV7-2; abundance: .; d_gene: .; CDR3aa: CASSLLTRNNEQFF; CDR3nt: TGTGCCAGCAGCCTTTTGACCCGAAACAATGAGCAGTTCTTC
j_gene: TRBJ2-3; v_gene: TRBV10-3; abundance: .; d_gene: TRBD2; CDR3aa: CAISPGLAESTDTQYF; CDR3nt: TGTGCCATCAGCCCGGGACTAGCGGAGAGCACAGATACGCAGTATTTT
j_gene: TRBJ2-7; v_gene: TRBV6-1; abundance: .; d_gene: TRBD2; CDR3aa: CASSEREEMNEQYF; CDR3nt: TGTGCCAGCAGTGAACGGGAGGAAATGAACGAGCAGTACTTC
j_gene: TRBJ2-7; v_gene: TRBV5-1; abundance: .; d_gene: .; CDR3aa: CASSPRQFEQYF; CDR3nt: TGCGCCAGCAGCCCACGACAGTTCGAGCAGTACTTC
j_gene: TRBJ2-5; v_gene: TRBV28; abundance: once; d_gene: .; CDR3aa: CASSFGRGRETQYF; CDR3nt: TGTGCCAGCAGTTTCGGCAGGGGAAGAGAGACCCAGTACTTC
j_gene: TRBJ1-3; v_gene: TRBV4-1; abundance: .; d_gene: .; CDR3aa: CASSLEGDLSGNTIYF; CDR3nt: TGCGCCAGCAGCCTGGAGGGGGACCTCTCTGGAAACACCATATATTTT
j_gene: TRBJ1-2; v_gene: TRBV2; abundance: .; d_gene: TRBD1; CDR3aa: CASSGGSAGQIYGYTF; CDR3nt: TGTGCCAGCAGTGGAGGGTCTGCGGGACAGATCTATGGCTACACCTTC
j_gene: TRBJ2-7; v_gene: TRBV6-5; abundance: medium-sized; d_gene: .; CDR3aa: CASRAASSWSYEQYF; CDR3nt: TGTGCCAGTAGGGCGGCGTCTAGCTGGTCCTACGAGCAGTACTTC
j_gene: TRBJ2-3; v_gene: TRBV11-2; abundance: .; d_gene: .; CDR3aa: CASSLGDTAYLDTQYF; CDR3nt: TGTGCCAGCAGCTTAGGGGACACGGCTTACCTGGATACGCAGTATTTT
j_gene: TRBJ2-6; v_gene: TRBV19; abundance: .; d_gene: TRBD2; CDR3aa: CASSIGTSGGSGANVLTF; CDR3nt: TGTGCCAGTAGTATAGGGACTAGCGGGGGCTCTGGGGCCAACGTCCTGACTTTC
j_gene: TRBJ1-3; v_gene: TRBV14; abundance: .; d_gene: .; CDR3aa: CASSQFPEANTIYF; CDR3nt: TGTGCCAGCAGCCAATTCCCCGAGGCCAACACCATATATTTT
j_gene: TRBJ1-6; v_gene: TRBV3-1/TRBV3-2; abundance: .; d_gene: .; CDR3aa: CASSLQTDTYSYNSPLHF; CDR3nt: TGTGCCAGCAGCCTACAGACAGATACATACTCCTATAATTCACCCCTCCACTTT
j_gene: TRBJ1-3; v_gene: TRBV11-2; abundance: .; d_gene: .; CDR3aa: CASSLSAARNTIYF; CDR3nt: TGTGCCAGCAGCTTGTCGGCCGCGAGAAACACCATATATTTT
j_gene: TRBJ2-5; v_gene: TRBV15; abundance: .; d_gene: .; CDR3aa: CATSRDRDLQETQYF; CDR3nt: TGTGCCACCAGCAGAGACCGGGACCTCCAAGAGACCCAGTACTTC
j_gene: TRBJ2-7; v_gene: TRBV7-3; abundance: .; d_gene: .; CDR3aa: CASSLEAGYYEQYF; CDR3nt: TGTGCCAGCAGCCTAGAAGCGGGTTACTACGAGCAGTACTTC
j_gene: TRBJ1-2; v_gene: TRBV19; abundance: .; d_gene: TRBD1; CDR3aa: CASSIPGGPNYGYTF; CDR3nt: TGTGCCAGTAGTATACCAGGGGGCCCCAACTATGGCTACACCTTC
j_gene: TRBJ2-7; v_gene: TRBV6-5; abundance: once; d_gene: .; CDR3aa: CASSDASSYEQYF; CDR3nt: TGTGCCAGCAGCGACGCCTCCTCCTACGAGCAGTACTTC
j_gene: TRBJ1-3; v_gene: TRBV10-1; abundance: once; d_gene: TRBD1; CDR3aa: CASSTGGFGNTIYF; CDR3nt: TGCGCCAGTTCCACAGGGGGATTTGGAAACACCATATATTTT